These T cell receptor beta chains were read from a single sample in a study of blood T cell repertoires in COVID-19. The table came from immunoSEQ multiplex PCR; TCRdb's copy has only in-frame clones and leaves some out. The table has some 48,000 clones, approximately 91% seen once; the top ten hold approximately 3%. The material sequenced was peripheral blood. All receptors derive from a man aged 45-65 years with active COVID-19. The CDR3 runs from the conserved cysteine through the conserved F or W. D genes are given only for firm matches. Some rows mark clone size as missing; the rest say once, few, many or name a class of expanded clone.

abundance: .
d_gene: TRBD1
j_gene: TRBJ2-2
v_gene: TRBV4-1
CDR3aa: CASSQFPHLPGQDGELFF
CDR3nt: TGCGCCAGCAGCCAATTCCCACATCTTCCGGGACAGGACGGGGAGCTGTTTTTT

abundance: .
d_gene: TRBD1
j_gene: TRBJ1-4
v_gene: TRBV5-1
CDR3aa: CASSLGGQGAEKLFF
CDR3nt: TGCGCCAGCAGCCTCGGGGGACAGGGAGCTGAAAAACTGTTTTTT

abundance: .
d_gene: .
j_gene: TRBJ2-1
v_gene: TRBV6-5
CDR3aa: CASGPRYNEQFF
CDR3nt: TGTGCCAGCGGTCCTAGATACAATGAGCAGTTCTTC

abundance: .
d_gene: .
j_gene: TRBJ1-2
v_gene: TRBV2
CDR3aa: CASSDRSEAYGYTF
CDR3nt: TGTGCCAGCAGTGATAGAAGTGAGGCGTATGGCTACACCTTC

abundance: .
d_gene: .
j_gene: TRBJ2-2
v_gene: TRBV3-1/TRBV3-2
CDR3aa: CASSRDRVSNTGELFF
CDR3nt: TGTGCCAGCAGCCGAGACCGGGTCTCCAACACCGGGGAGCTGTTTTTT

abundance: .
d_gene: TRBD2
j_gene: TRBJ2-1
v_gene: TRBV7-3
CDR3aa: CASSPGGGPEQFF
CDR3nt: TGTGCCAGCAGCCCCGGGGGAGGGCCTGAGCAGTTCTTC

abundance: .
d_gene: TRBD1
j_gene: TRBJ1-5
v_gene: TRBV6-5
CDR3aa: CASVRDRGHNQPQHF
CDR3nt: TGTGCCAGCGTTAGGGACAGGGGGCACAATCAGCCCCAGCATTTT

abundance: .
d_gene: .
j_gene: TRBJ1-1
v_gene: TRBV12-5
CDR3aa: CASNPKGRGGKKMNTEAFF
CDR3nt: TGTGCTAGTAACCCCAAGGGCCGGGGGGGGAAAAAGATGAACACTGAAGCTTTCTTT

abundance: few
d_gene: TRBD2
j_gene: TRBJ2-1
v_gene: TRBV2
CDR3aa: CASRGLANNEQFF
CDR3nt: TGTGCCAGCAGGGGACTAGCGAACAATGAGCAGTTCTTC

abundance: .
d_gene: .
j_gene: TRBJ1-5
v_gene: TRBV19
CDR3aa: CASSIEHSNQPQHF
CDR3nt: TGTGCCAGTAGTATTGAGCATAGCAATCAGCCCCAGCATTTT

abundance: .
d_gene: .
j_gene: TRBJ2-4
v_gene: TRBV18
CDR3aa: CASSPYEAGIAKNIQYF
CDR3nt: TGTGCCAGCTCACCATATGAGGCGGGCATAGCCAAAAACATTCAGTACTTC

abundance: few
d_gene: .
j_gene: TRBJ2-4
v_gene: TRBV10-3
CDR3aa: CAISTTENIQYF
CDR3nt: TGTGCCATCAGTACCACAGAAAACATTCAGTACTTC

abundance: .
d_gene: .
j_gene: TRBJ1-1
v_gene: TRBV7-9
CDR3aa: CASSQSANTEAFF
CDR3nt: TGTGCCAGCAGCCAGAGCGCGAACACTGAAGCTTTCTTT

abundance: .
d_gene: .
j_gene: TRBJ1-2
v_gene: TRBV7-9
CDR3aa: CASSLAAGNGYTF
CDR3nt: TGTGCCAGCAGCTTAGCGGCCGGGAATGGCTACACCTTC

abundance: .
d_gene: .
j_gene: TRBJ1-5
v_gene: TRBV2
CDR3aa: CASIGGPNQPQHF
CDR3nt: TGTGCCAGCATAGGAGGGCCCAATCAGCCCCAGCATTTT

abundance: .
d_gene: TRBD1
j_gene: TRBJ2-3
v_gene: TRBV18
CDR3aa: CASSASGGNTDTQYF
CDR3nt: TGTGCCAGCTCGGCTTCAGGGGGAAACACAGATACGCAGTATTTT

abundance: .
d_gene: TRBD1
j_gene: TRBJ1-1
v_gene: TRBV3-1/TRBV3-2
CDR3aa: CASSQRGTGGAPNTEAFF
CDR3nt: TGTGCCAGCAGCCAACGCGGGACAGGGGGCGCCCCGAACACTGAAGCTTTCTTT

abundance: .
d_gene: TRBD1
j_gene: TRBJ2-7
v_gene: TRBV7-3
CDR3aa: CASSLNRGPLQEQYF
CDR3nt: TGTGCCAGCAGCTTAAACAGGGGGCCCCTACAGGAGCAGTACTTC

abundance: few
d_gene: TRBD2
j_gene: TRBJ2-1
v_gene: TRBV6-5
CDR3aa: CASTYGLANEQFF
CDR3nt: TGTGCCAGCACCTATGGACTAGCCAATGAGCAGTTCTTC